These 6 T cell receptor beta chains share one sample of origin, sequenced in a study of cytomegalovirus exposure and HLA in healthy donors. In the PCR, 60 Vbeta and 13 Jbeta primers were used. The table came from immunoSEQ multiplex PCR; TCRdb's copy has only in-frame clones and leaves some out. The sample records 150,000 to 200,000 clones, 65% to 85% being singletons. Material for sequencing was PBMCs. These receptor sequences come from a boy aged 2-15 years in good health and CMV-seronegative.

The chain employs TRBV6-5 and TRBJ1-1, with D maybe TRBD1 (5 bases). The CDR3 consists of 14 residues. Germline assignment: CDR1 MNHEY and CDR2 SVGAGI. Trimming pared 0 bases from V and 4 bases from J, leaving 9 bases between. CDR3 region: CASSYSQGPTEAFF. The CDR3 region has the DNA TGTGCCAGCAGTTACTCCCAGGGCCCCACTGAAGCTTTCTTT.

The genes are TRBV6-6 and TRBJ2-1; weak D call: TRBD2 (5 bases). The length of the CDR3 is 16 residues. Germline assignment: CDR1 MNHNY and CDR2 SVGAGI (reference sequence). The V end was cut by 8 bases, the J end by 0 bases, with 17 bases between. CDR3 nucleotide sequence: TGTGCCAGCCGGGCGGAGCGGACGAGCTCCTACAATGAGCAGTTCTTC. Translating gives CASRAERTSSYNEQFF.

The V call is TRBV9, the J call TRBJ1-4, with a weak D call TRBD1 (5 bases). V was pared by 7 bases and J by 8 bases, with 18 bases between. The V gene's germline CDR1 is SGDLS and CDR2 YYNGEE. This CDR3 contains 14 residues. CDR3 sequence: CASAQAPGGEKLFF. The CDR3 nucleotides are TGTGCCAGCGCACAGGCCCCCGGGGGGGAAAAACTGTTTTTT.

The rearrangement links TRBV7-8 to TRBJ2-1; D possibly corresponds to TRBD1 (6 bases). This CDR3 contains 13 residues. Germline V CDR1 and CDR2: SGHVS, FQNEAQ. V was trimmed by 4 bases and J by 7 bases, leaving 11 bases between them. The CDR3 spells CASSSGQSNEQFF. The CDR3 region has the DNA TGTGCCAGCAGCTCCGGACAGTCGAATGAGCAGTTCTTC.

The genes are TRBV12-5 and TRBJ2-4, with 8 positions matching TRBD1. Looked up from germline, CDR1 is LGHNT and CDR2 is FRNRAP. The CDR3 loop spans 18 amino acids. V was clipped by 2 bases and J by 0 bases; unmatched bases: 9. This CDR3 reads CASGLSVDREIAKNIQYF. For the CDR3, the DNA is TGTGCTAGTGGTTTGTCAGTGGACAGGGAAATAGCCAAAAACATTCAGTACTTC.

Notes on this clone: Other nucleotide sequences in the sample specify the same CDR3. This rearrangement joins TRBV30 to TRBJ2-7; tentatively, D is TRBD1 (5 bases). The germline gives CDR1 GTSNPN, CDR2 SVGIG (reference sequence). The V gene lost 0 bases and the J gene lost 3 bases, with 9 bases spanning the gap. The CDR3 has 13 amino acids. The CDR3 nucleotides are TGTGCCTGGAGTGTACAGCAGGGCTACGAGCAGTACTTC. Translating gives CAWSVQQGYEQYF.